This TCR beta chain appears in the sequencing data of a study of blood T cell repertoires in COVID-19. At the level of the study: Collection of acute and convalescent COVID-19 samples took place in the United States, Italy and Spain. Nucleic acid was either cDNA or gDNA, and it came from T cells, B-cell-depleted T cells, or PBMCs.

In the authors' methods: Researchers report that nucleated cell counts were estimated from reference gene primer amplification. Profiled with immunoSEQ multiplex PCR; TCRdb holds only in-frame clones, not every one. From that table come the V and J calls and clone size; the DNA was used to work out D and trimming. The sample shows just over 95,000 clones, approximately 90% of them seen only once. V was clipped by 4 bases and J by 1 base, with 11 bases between them. The CDR3 has 14 amino acids. Germline V gene lookup returns CDR1 SEHNR and CDR2 FQNEAQ (reference sequence). The sample consisted of peripheral blood. The origin of this receptor is a man between 45 and 60 years old with acute or convalescent COVID-19. The chain employs TRBV7-9 and TRBJ2-7; D perhaps matches TRBD2 (7 bases). DNA for the CDR3: TGTGCCAGCAGCTCAAAGGGGGGGTCCTACGAGCAGTACTTC. Translation: CASSSKGGSYEQYF.